This T cell receptor beta chain was sequenced for a study of PD-1 blockade in mismatch repair-deficient tumors. About the research overall: Patients had approximately 13 mismatch repair-deficient cancer types, all previously treated and progressing. Study-wide findings and caveats: Tumor-resident clones, often absent from pretreatment blood, expanded after pembrolizumab and then contracted.

Clones were sequenced by immunoSEQ multiplex PCR, and TCRdb holds only the in-frame ones, with some missing. The data contain tens of thousands of clones, 80% to 90% of them singletons. TCR sequencing covered a few patients who responded to pembrolizumab. On this clone: No antigen is known for it.

Per germline, CDR1 SGHDT and CDR2 YYEEEE. V was pared by 0 bases and J by 9 bases, with 19 bases between. The CDR3 length is 15 residues. This sequence originates from an adult with mismatch repair-deficient cancer. The chain is built from TRBV5-6 and TRBJ2-7; TRBD1 is a possible D gene (5 bases). Sequencing was performed on peripheral blood, taken 44 weeks after starting pembrolizumab. The DNA of the CDR3 is TGTGCCAGCAGCTTGGTGGCCGGGTACAGGCGTGGGCAGTACTTC. As protein: CASSLVAGYRRGQYF. Full variable domain (rest looked up from reference TRBV5-6 and TRBJ2-7): DAGVTQSPTHLIKTRGQQVTLRCSPKSGHDTVSWYQQALGQGPQFIFQYYEEEERQRGNFPDRFSGHQFPNYSSELNVNALLLGDSALYLCASSLVAGYRRGQYFGPGTRLTVT.